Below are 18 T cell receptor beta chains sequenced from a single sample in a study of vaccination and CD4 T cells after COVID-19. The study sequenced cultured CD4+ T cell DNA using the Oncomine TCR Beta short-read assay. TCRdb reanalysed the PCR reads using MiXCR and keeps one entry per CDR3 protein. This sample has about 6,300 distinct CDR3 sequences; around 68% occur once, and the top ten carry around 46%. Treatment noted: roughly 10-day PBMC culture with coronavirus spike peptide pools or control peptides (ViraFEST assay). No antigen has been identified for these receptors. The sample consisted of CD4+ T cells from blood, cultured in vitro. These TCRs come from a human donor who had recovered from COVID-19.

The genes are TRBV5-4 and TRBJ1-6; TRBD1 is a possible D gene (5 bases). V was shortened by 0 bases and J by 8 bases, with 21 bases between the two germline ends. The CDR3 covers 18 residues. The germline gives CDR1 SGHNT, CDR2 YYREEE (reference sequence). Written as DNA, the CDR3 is TGTGCCAGCAGCTTGGCGGACCGGAATCAGGGACTGGATTCACCCCTCCACTTT. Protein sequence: CASSLADRNQGLDSPLHF.

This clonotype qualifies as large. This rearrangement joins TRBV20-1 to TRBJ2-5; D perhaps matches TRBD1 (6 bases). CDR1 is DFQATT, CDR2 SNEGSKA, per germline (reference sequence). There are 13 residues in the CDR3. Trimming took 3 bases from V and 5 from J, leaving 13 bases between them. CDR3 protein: CSASQGGTETQYF. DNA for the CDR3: TGCAGTGCTAGTCAAGGGGGTACGGAGACCCAGTACTTC.

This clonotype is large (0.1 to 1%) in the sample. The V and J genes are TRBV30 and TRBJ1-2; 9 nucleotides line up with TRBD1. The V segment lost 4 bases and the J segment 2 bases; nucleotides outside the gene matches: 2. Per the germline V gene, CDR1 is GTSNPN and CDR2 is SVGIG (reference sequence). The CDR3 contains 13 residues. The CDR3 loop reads CAWIGQGNYGYTF. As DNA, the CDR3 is TGTGCCTGGATAGGACAGGGGAACTATGGCTACACCTTC.

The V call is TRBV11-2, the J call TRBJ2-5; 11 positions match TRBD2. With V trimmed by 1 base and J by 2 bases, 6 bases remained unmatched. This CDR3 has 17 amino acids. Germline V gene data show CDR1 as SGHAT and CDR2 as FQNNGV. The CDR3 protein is CASSLGASGGQQETQYF. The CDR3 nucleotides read TGTGCCAGCAGCTTAGGTGCTAGCGGGGGGCAGCAAGAGACCCAGTACTTC.

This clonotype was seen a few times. This CDR3 reads CSARDRRGGATEAFF. The CDR3 coding sequence is TGCAGTGCTAGAGATCGGCGGGGTGGGGCCACTGAAGCTTTCTTT. The chain employs TRBV20-1 and TRBJ1-1; D perhaps matches TRBD1 (5 bases). The CDR3 length is 15 residues. The germline V gene has CDR1 DFQATT and CDR2 SNEGSKA (reference sequence). V lost 0 bases, J lost 4 bases, and 15 bases lay in between.

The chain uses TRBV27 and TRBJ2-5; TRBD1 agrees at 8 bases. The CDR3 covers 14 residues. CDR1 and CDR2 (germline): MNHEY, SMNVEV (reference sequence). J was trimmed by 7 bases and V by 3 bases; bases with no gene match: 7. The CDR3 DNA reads TGTGCCAGCAGTTTCTTAGGACAGGGAGGGACCCAGTACTTC. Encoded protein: CASSFLGQGGTQYF.

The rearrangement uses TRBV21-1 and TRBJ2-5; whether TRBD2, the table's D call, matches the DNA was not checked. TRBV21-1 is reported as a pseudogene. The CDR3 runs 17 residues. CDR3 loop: CASSKYRTTRKQETQYF. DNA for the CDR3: TGTGCCAGCAGCAAATATCGGACTACCCGAAAGCAAGAGACCCAGTACTTC.

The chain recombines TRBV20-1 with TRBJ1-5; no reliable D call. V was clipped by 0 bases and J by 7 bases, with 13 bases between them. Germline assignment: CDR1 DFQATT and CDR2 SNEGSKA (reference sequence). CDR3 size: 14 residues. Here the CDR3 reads CSARDSKVLQPQHF. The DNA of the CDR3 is TGCAGTGCTAGAGATTCCAAGGTATTGCAGCCCCAGCATTTT.

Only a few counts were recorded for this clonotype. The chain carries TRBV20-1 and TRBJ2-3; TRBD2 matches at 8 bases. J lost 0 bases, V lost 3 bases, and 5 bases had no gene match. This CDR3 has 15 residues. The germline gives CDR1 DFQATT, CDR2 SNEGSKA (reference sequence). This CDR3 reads CSASDPSGSTDTQYF. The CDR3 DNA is TGCAGTGCTAGTGATCCTAGCGGGAGCACAGATACGCAGTATTTT.

CDR3 DNA sequence: TGCAGTGTCCGAAAGTCCTCCTACGAGCAGTACTTC. Amino acids: CSVRKSSYEQYF. V and J are TRBV20-1 and TRBJ2-7; no reliable D call. Looked up from germline, CDR1 is DFQATT and CDR2 is SNEGSKA (reference sequence). V was cut by 7 bases and J by 0 bases, with 10 bases left in between. This CDR3 spans 12 amino acids.

The CDR3 region has the DNA TGTGCCAGCAGTGAAGGGTGGTCAACCCAAGAGACCCAGTACTTC. It translates to CASSEGWSTQETQYF. The chain couples TRBV9 to TRBJ2-5; D gene ambiguous. Germline CDR1 is SGDLS and CDR2 is YYNGEE. The CDR3 contains 15 residues. The V end lost 5 bases, the J end lost 1 base, and 15 bases lay between the germline ends. Supplemented by reference TRBV9 and TRBJ2-5, the full variable domain reads DSGVTQTPKHLITATGQRVTLRCSPRSGDLSVYWYQQSLDQGLQFLIQYYNGEERAKGNILERFSAQQFPDLHSELNLSSLELGDSALYFCASSEGWSTQETQYFGPGTRLLVL.

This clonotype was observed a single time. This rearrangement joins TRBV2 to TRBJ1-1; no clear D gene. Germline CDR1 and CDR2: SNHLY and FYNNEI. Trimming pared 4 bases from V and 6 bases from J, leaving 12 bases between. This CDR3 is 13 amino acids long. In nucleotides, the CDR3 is TGTGCCAGCAGTGTAGAAGGGAGGGCTGAAGCTTTCTTT. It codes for CASSVEGRAEAFF.

CDR3 residues: CSARPRDGNQPQHF. In DNA, the CDR3 is TGCAGTGCTAGACCCCGGGACGGAAATCAGCCCCAGCATTTT. The chain recombines TRBV20-1 with TRBJ1-5, with D possibly matching TRBD1 (5 bases). Germline values: CDR1 DFQATT, CDR2 SNEGSKA (reference sequence). V was cut by 2 bases and J by 4 bases, with 12 bases left in between. The CDR3 runs 14 residues.

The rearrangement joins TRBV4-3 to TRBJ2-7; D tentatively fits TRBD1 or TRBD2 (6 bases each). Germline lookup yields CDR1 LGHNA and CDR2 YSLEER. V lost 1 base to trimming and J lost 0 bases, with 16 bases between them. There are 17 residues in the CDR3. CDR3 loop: CASSQVVGGQSSYEQYF. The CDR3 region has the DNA TGCGCCAGCAGCCAAGTAGTCGGGGGCCAAAGCTCCTACGAGCAGTACTTC.

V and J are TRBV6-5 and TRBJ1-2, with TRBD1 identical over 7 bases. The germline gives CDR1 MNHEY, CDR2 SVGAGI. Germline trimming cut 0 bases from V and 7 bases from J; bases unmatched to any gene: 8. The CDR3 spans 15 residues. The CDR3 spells CASSYSLESGGGYTF. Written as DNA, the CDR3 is TGTGCCAGCAGTTACTCGTTGGAGTCAGGGGGTGGCTACACCTTC.

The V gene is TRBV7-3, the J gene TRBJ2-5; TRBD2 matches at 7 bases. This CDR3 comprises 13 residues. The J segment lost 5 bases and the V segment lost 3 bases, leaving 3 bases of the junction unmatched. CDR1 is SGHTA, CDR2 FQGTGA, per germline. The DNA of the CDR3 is TGTGCCAGCAGCTTGGGAGGGTCGGAGACCCAGTACTTC. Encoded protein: CASSLGGSETQYF. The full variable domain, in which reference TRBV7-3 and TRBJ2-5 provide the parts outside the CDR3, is GAGVSQTPSNKVTEKGKYVELRCDPISGHTALYWYRQSLGQGPEFLIYFQGTGAADDSGLPNDRFFAVRPEGSVSTLKIQRTERGDSAVYLCASSLGGSETQYFGPGTRLLVL.

The CDR3 spells CATSSRRDYTDTQYF. DNA for the CDR3: TGTGCCACCAGCAGTCGCCGGGACTACACAGATACGCAGTATTTT. The chain uses TRBV15 and TRBJ2-3; 7 bases fit TRBD2. Per germline, CDR1 LNHNV and CDR2 YYDKDF (reference sequence). This CDR3 comprises 15 residues. V lost 3 bases, J lost 2 bases, and 5 bases stayed unmatched.

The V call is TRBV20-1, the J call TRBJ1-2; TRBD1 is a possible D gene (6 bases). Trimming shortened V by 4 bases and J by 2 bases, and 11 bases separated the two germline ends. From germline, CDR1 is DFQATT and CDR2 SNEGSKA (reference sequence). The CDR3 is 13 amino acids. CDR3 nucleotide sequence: TGCAGTGCTATCACCGGGACAAACTATGGCTACACCTTC. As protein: CSAITGTNYGYTF.